A single sample gave rise to the 32 T cell receptor beta chains below, sequenced in a study of shared clonotypes between healthy human individuals (TCRdb year 2020). Receptor libraries were prepared by the immunoSEQ multiplex PCR assay. Sourced from immuneACCESS, this table was stored by TCRdb with only in-frame sequences that have V and J called. A share of the clones is absent; for the studies checked, an unresolved V gene accounts for under half, and the remainder has no known explanation. The sample table holds 950,000 to 1,100,000 clones, of which approximately 72% were seen once. The ten top clones hold approximately 1.5% of the sample. Sequences were obtained from memory CD4+ T cells sorted from blood. According to the study, the label for this sample's cell subset or site signals: CD45RA-negative fraction. The receptors originated from a man aged 18 to 30 in good health.

V gene TRBV10-3 combines with J gene TRBJ2-5; D not resolved. The CDR3 sequence is 13 residues long. CDR1 is ENHRY, CDR2 SYGVKD, per germline. With 3 bases removed from V and 1 base from J, the gap between germline ends came to 6 bases. CDR3 sequence reads: CAISDGTQETQYF. The CDR3 bases are TGTGCCATCAGTGACGGCACCCAAGAGACCCAGTACTTC.

The chain links TRBV5-6 to TRBJ1-3; the match to TRBD1 covers 7 bases. V dropped 1 base and J dropped 0; count of bases not matched to a gene: 4. This CDR3 has 16 amino acids. The germline V gene encodes CDR1 SGHDT and CDR2 YYEEEE. This CDR3 reads CASSLWDRVSGNTIYF. The CDR3 nucleotides read TGTGCCAGCAGCTTGTGGGACAGAGTCTCTGGAAACACCATATATTTT.

Only a few counts were recorded for this clone. This rearrangement joins TRBV2 to TRBJ1-6, with 7 bases that match TRBD1. This CDR3 comprises 13 residues. Germline loops: CDR1 SNHLY, CDR2 FYNNEI. The V gene end was trimmed by 7 bases and the J gene end by 10 bases; junction bases not matched to a gene: 7. For the CDR3, the DNA is TGTGCCAGCAATAGACAGGGCGGGTCACCCCTCCACTTT. Its protein is CASNRQGGSPLHF.

The chain uses TRBV19 and TRBJ2-3; D possibly corresponds to TRBD2 (6 bases). This CDR3 comprises 15 residues. Germline V gene data show CDR1 as LNHDA and CDR2 as SQIVND (reference sequence). Trimming removed 10 bases from V and 2 bases from J, with 19 bases in between. The CDR3 coding sequence is TGTGCCACTGCCATTGGGGACTTTCCCACAGATACGCAGTATTTT. It encodes CATAIGDFPTDTQYF.

The chain links TRBV5-5 to TRBJ1-4; maybe TRBD1 (6 bases). Trimming removed 3 bases from V and 3 bases from J, with 12 bases in between. The CDR3 is 15 residues long. Germline V gives CDR1 SGHKS, CDR2 YYEKEE (reference sequence). Here the CDR3 reads CASSWGRGANEKLFF. The CDR3 nucleotides are TGTGCCAGCAGCTGGGGGCGCGGAGCTAATGAAAAACTGTTTTTT.

There are many counts of this clone. The rearrangement links TRBV5-8 to TRBJ1-5, with D hard to call. This CDR3 has 15 amino acids. V dropped 2 bases and J dropped 1 base, with 10 bases sitting between them. CDR1 is SGHTS and CDR2 is YDEGEE in the germline V gene. In nucleotides, the CDR3 is TGTGCCAGCAGCTTCGCATCGTCCAGCAATCAGCCCCAGCATTTT. Translating gives CASSFASSSNQPQHF.

This clone was observed a few times. The same CDR3 is also encoded by other DNA sequences in this sample. The chain employs TRBV2 and TRBJ1-5; 7 positions match TRBD1. Germline values: CDR1 SNHLY, CDR2 FYNNEI. This CDR3 is built from 13 residues. V lost 8 bases, J lost 2 bases, and 3 bases stayed unmatched. CDR3: CASQGEGNQPQHF. The CDR3 region has the DNA TGTGCCAGCCAGGGGGAGGGCAATCAGCCCCAGCATTTT. The full variable domain, in which reference TRBV2 and TRBJ1-5 provide the parts outside the CDR3, is EPEVTQTPSHQVTQMGQEVILRCVPISNHLYFYWYRQILGQKVEFLVSFYNNEISEKSEIFDDQFSVERPDGSNFTLKIRSTKLEDSAMYFCASQGEGNQPQHFGDGTRLSIL.

This clone was seen at least ten times. The V call is TRBV27, the J call TRBJ2-7; the D gene is possibly TRBD1 (5 bases). The CDR3 spans 14 residues. The germline V gene encodes CDR1 MNHEY and CDR2 SMNVEV (reference sequence). V lost 0 bases, J lost 9 bases, and 15 bases lay in between. CDR3 residues: CASSLSKSSGAQYF. CDR3 bases: TGTGCCAGCAGTTTATCGAAGTCATCTGGGGCGCAGTACTTC.

The chain joins TRBV28 to TRBJ1-1; D ambiguous. Germline V CDR1 and CDR2: MDHEN, SYDVKM. The CDR3 is made up of 15 amino acids. Trimming stripped 6 bases from V and 0 bases from J, with 14 bases between. The CDR3 sequence is CASSPPGSMNTEAFF. The CDR3 DNA reads as TGTGCCAGCAGCCCACCGGGGAGCATGAACACTGAAGCTTTCTTT.

This sequence joins TRBV11-3 and TRBJ2-2; D not certain. CDR1 and CDR2 (germline): SGHNT, YENEEA. The V gene lost 5 bases and the J gene lost 4 bases, with 14 bases spanning the gap. The CDR3 totals 15 residues. The CDR3 loop reads CASSHPYDTTGELFF. In nucleotides, the CDR3 is TGTGCCAGCAGCCATCCCTACGACACCACCGGGGAGCTGTTTTTT.

This clone has more than one count but fewer than ten. V and J are TRBV18 and TRBJ1-1; 9 nucleotides match TRBD1. The CDR3 totals 15 residues. Trimming removed 3 bases from V and 0 bases from J; junction bases left unmatched: 2. Germline loops: CDR1 KGHSH, CDR2 LQKENI. DNA of the CDR3: TGTGCCAGCTCACCTGGGACAGGGTTGAACACTGAAGCTTTCTTT. Encoded protein: CASSPGTGLNTEAFF. Full variable domain (missing parts from reference TRBV18 and TRBJ1-1): NAGVMQNPRHLVRRRGQEARLRCSPMKGHSHVYWYRQLPEEGLKFMVYLQKENIIDESGMPKERFSAEFPKEGPSILRIQQVVRGDSAAYFCASSPGTGLNTEAFFGQGTRLTVV.

Here the CDR3 DNA reads TGTGCCAGCAGTTTAAGGAAATACTCTGGAAACACCATATATTTT. It is translated as CASSLRKYSGNTIYF. The chain carries TRBV28 and TRBJ1-3, with D unclear. Germline loops: CDR1 MDHEN, CDR2 SYDVKM. The length of the CDR3 is 15 residues. The V gene lost 2 bases and the J gene lost 0 bases, with 8 bases spanning the gap.

In its sample, this clone was seen a few times. The V call is TRBV6-5, the J call TRBJ2-1, with D possibly matching TRBD1 (8 bases). From germline, CDR1 is MNHEY and CDR2 SVGAGI. This CDR3 spans 16 amino acids. The V and J ends lost 0 bases and 4 bases respectively, with 13 bases between them. The CDR3 protein is CASSYSTGEGYNEQFF. The DNA for the CDR3 is TGTGCCAGCAGTTACTCGACAGGGGAGGGGTACAATGAGCAGTTCTTC.

This chain joins TRBV10-3 and TRBJ2-1; D gene ambiguous. The germline V and J ends were trimmed by 3 bases and 4 bases, with 10 bases remaining between them. The CDR3 loop spans 14 amino acids. Looked up from germline, CDR1 is ENHRY and CDR2 is SYGVKD. This CDR3 reads CAISERFGYNEQFF. In nucleotides, the CDR3 is TGTGCCATCAGTGAAAGGTTTGGGTACAATGAGCAGTTCTTC.

V gene TRBV5-4 combines with J gene TRBJ2-3; 7 bases align to TRBD2. From germline, CDR1 is SGHNT and CDR2 YYREEE (reference sequence). The length of the CDR3 is 15 residues. The ends lost 2 bases at V and 4 bases at J; junction bases unmatched: 7. The CDR3 region is CASSFGGGGADTQYF. CDR3 nucleotide sequence: TGTGCCAGCAGCTTTGGCGGGGGAGGTGCAGATACGCAGTATTTT.

This sequence joins TRBV2 and TRBJ2-1; D is perhaps TRBD2 (6 bases). V lost 3 bases to trimming and J lost 10 bases, with 13 bases between them. This CDR3 spans 13 amino acids. Germline-derived CDR1 and CDR2 are SNHLY and FYNNEI. This CDR3 is CASSDTGLSEQFF. Written as DNA, the CDR3 is TGTGCCAGCAGTGATACGGGACTTAGCGAGCAGTTCTTC.

The DNA for the CDR3 is TGTGCCAGTAGTTGGAGCGGGGGGGCCGGGAATGAGCAGTTCTTC. This codes for CASSWSGGAGNEQFF. This chain connects TRBV19 to TRBJ2-1; 10 positions agree with TRBD2. The CDR3 consists of 15 residues. Trimming removed 5 bases from V and 7 bases from J; junction bases left unmatched: 8. Looked up from germline, CDR1 is LNHDA and CDR2 is SQIVND (reference sequence).

Turning to this clone: Its ends do not fully match the called genes, so a read error is possible. The gene calls are TRBV7-7 and TRBJ2-7, with 10 bases that match TRBD1. Germline loops: CDR1 SSHAT, CDR2 FNYEAQ (reference sequence). CDR3 length: 15 residues. The CDR3 DNA reads as TGTGCTAGCAGCCCGGGACAGGGGAGATCCTACGAGCAGTACTTC. Amino acids: CASSPGQGRSYEQYF.

This clone has only one observation. This chain joins TRBV5-1 and TRBJ1-4, with TRBD1 matching over 7 bases. CDR1 is SGHRS, CDR2 YFSETQ, per germline. V trimming: 7 bases; J trimming: 7 bases; junction bases outside the gene matches: 7. The CDR3 runs 13 residues. The CDR3 sequence: CASRRDSGEKLFF. In DNA form, the CDR3 reads TGCGCCAGCCGGAGGGACAGTGGTGAAAAACTGTTTTTT.

The rearrangement uses TRBV19 and TRBJ1-5; D might be TRBD1 (6 bases). Germline V gene sequence: CDR1 LNHDA, CDR2 SQIVND (reference sequence). The CDR3 consists of 15 residues. Deletions cut 6 bases from V and 5 bases from J, with 17 bases between. The CDR3 nucleotides are TGTGCCAGTAGACAGGGTCCGAGTCTGGATCAGCCCCAGCATTTT. Amino acids: CASRQGPSLDQPQHF.

This chain connects TRBV28 to TRBJ1-5; 10 bases agree with TRBD1. Looked up from germline, CDR1 is MDHEN and CDR2 is SYDVKM. V dropped 3 bases and J dropped 0; count of bases not matched to a gene: 5. The CDR3 consists of 17 residues. The CDR3 bases are TGTGCCAGCAGTTTGCCGGGACAGGGGTCTAGCAATCAGCCCCAGCATTTT. Its protein is CASSLPGQGSSNQPQHF. Using reference TRBV28 and TRBJ1-5 for the parts outside the CDR3, the full variable domain is DVKVTQSSRYLVKRTGEKVFLECVQDMDHENMFWYRQDPGLGLRLIYFSYDVKMKEKGDIPEGYSVSREKKERFSLILESASTNQTSMYLCASSLPGQGSSNQPQHFGDGTRLSIL.

The chain carries TRBV5-6 and TRBJ1-6; 10 bases are a match to TRBD1. The CDR3 runs 16 residues. Germline trimming cut 4 bases from V and 3 bases from J; bases unmatched to any gene: 4. From germline, CDR1 is SGHDT and CDR2 YYEEEE. The CDR3: CASSLTGGNYNSPLHF. The CDR3 DNA is TGTGCCAGCAGCCTGACAGGGGGCAACTATAATTCACCCCTCCACTTT.

V is TRBV18 and J is TRBJ2-7; 11 bases agree with TRBD2. Germline CDR1 KGHSH, CDR2 LQKENI. Trimming removed 0 bases from V and 6 bases from J; junction bases left unmatched: 7. The CDR3 is made up of 16 amino acids. The CDR3 spells CASSPPVAGGLGEQYF. The CDR3 DNA reads as TGTGCCAGCTCACCACCGGTAGCGGGAGGGCTCGGCGAGCAGTACTTC.

This chain links TRBV12-5 with TRBJ2-3, with 7 bases identical to TRBD1. This CDR3 is 15 amino acids long. Trimming removed 5 bases from V and 4 bases from J; junction bases left unmatched: 9. Germline loops: CDR1 LGHNT, CDR2 FRNRAP. CDR3 DNA sequence: TGTGCTAGTGGTGGGCTAGGGGGCCGAGCAGATACGCAGTATTTT. Translated: CASGGLGGRADTQYF.

This chain's CDR3 is CASSSDLAGGYNEQFF. The CDR3 nucleotides are TGTGCCAGCAGCTCCGATTTAGCGGGAGGGTATAATGAGCAGTTCTTC. The chain recombines TRBV11-2 with TRBJ2-1; TRBD2 agrees at 11 bases. The ends lost 4 bases at V and 7 bases at J; junction bases unmatched: 9. Germline lookup yields CDR1 SGHAT and CDR2 FQNNGV. There are 16 residues in the CDR3.

This clone was seen more than once but under ten times. This chain links TRBV10-1 with TRBJ2-1; 8 positions agree with TRBD2. J lost 6 bases, V lost 8 bases, and 18 bases had no gene match. The CDR3 spans 17 residues. Germline V gene data show CDR1 as WNHNN and CDR2 as SYGVQD (reference sequence). In DNA, the CDR3 is TGCGCCAGCCCCGAGTGTGGGGGACTAGAGGGGGTCAATGAGCAGTTCTTC. Residues: CASPECGGLEGVNEQFF.

This rearrangement joins TRBV9 to TRBJ2-6, with D perhaps TRBD1 or TRBD2 (5 bases each). The CDR3 totals 17 residues. CDR1 is SGDLS, CDR2 YYNGEE, per germline. Trimming stripped 2 bases from V and 2 bases from J, with 14 bases between. CDR3 sequence: CASSVRDAYPGANVLTF. DNA for the CDR3: TGTGCCAGCAGCGTCCGGGACGCTTATCCTGGGGCCAACGTCCTGACTTTC.

The V and J genes are TRBV7-2 and TRBJ1-1; D remains unclear. The CDR3 extends over 14 amino acids. Trimming removed 5 bases at V and 0 bases at J, with 10 bases between. Germline CDR1 SGHTA, CDR2 FQGNSA. This CDR3 reads CASSNLNMNTEAFF. As DNA, the CDR3 is TGTGCCAGCAGCAATTTAAACATGAACACTGAAGCTTTCTTT.

This sequence joins TRBV5-1 and TRBJ1-2; D remains unclear. V lost 0 bases and J 1 base, leaving 16 bases between the germline ends. This CDR3 has 17 residues. Germline CDR1 SGHRS, CDR2 YFSETQ. The CDR3 coding sequence is TGCGCCAGCAGCTTGGACCCCGTATGGGTTGGTAACTATGGCTACACCTTC. Amino acids: CASSLDPVWVGNYGYTF.

This chain connects TRBV5-4 to TRBJ1-6; TRBD1 aligns across 8 bases. The junction had 8 bases not matched to a gene; V was cut back by 4 bases and J by 8 bases. The CDR3 is 15 residues long. CDR1 and CDR2 from the germline V gene are SGHNT and YYREEE (reference sequence). The CDR3 region is CASSPTGARDSPLHF. In DNA form, the CDR3 reads TGTGCCAGCAGCCCGACAGGGGCTAGAGATTCACCCCTCCACTTT. Full variable domain (missing parts from reference TRBV5-4 and TRBJ1-6): ETGVTQSPTHLIKTRGQQVTLRCSSQSGHNTVSWYQQALGQGPQFIFQYYREEENGRGNFPPRFSGLQFPNYSSELNVNALELDDSALYLCASSPTGARDSPLHFGNGTRLTVT.

The rearrangement uses TRBV7-2 and TRBJ2-5; 10 bases agree with TRBD2. Per germline, CDR1 SGHTA and CDR2 FQGNSA. The trim removed 1 base at V and 7 bases at J, leaving 3 bases unmatched. The CDR3 runs 14 residues. The CDR3 protein is CASSLGLAGGTQYF. As DNA, the CDR3 is TGTGCCAGCAGCTTAGGACTAGCGGGTGGGACCCAGTACTTC.

The V and J genes are TRBV19 and TRBJ2-5; the match to TRBD2 covers 13 bases. The V gene end was trimmed by 5 bases and the J gene end by 0 bases; junction bases not matched to a gene: 3. The CDR3 has 16 amino acids. The germline gives CDR1 LNHDA, CDR2 SQIVND (reference sequence). The CDR3 bases are TGTGCCAGTAGTTGGGGGACTAGCGGGGACCAAGAGACCCAGTACTTC. Its protein is CASSWGTSGDQETQYF. Drawing the rest from reference TRBV19 and TRBJ2-5, the complete variable domain is DGGITQSPKYLFRKEGQNVTLSCEQNLNHDAMYWYRQDPGQGLRLIYYSQIVNDFQKGDIAEGYSVSREKKESFPLTVTSAQKNPTAFYLCASSWGTSGDQETQYFGPGTRLLVL.